Listed below are T cell receptor beta chains from one sample, sequenced in a study of a mutant IDH1 vaccine in newly diagnosed glioma. Profiled with immunoSEQ multiplex PCR; TCRdb holds only in-frame clones, not every one. The sample lists about 88,000 clones; roughly 80% were seen once. Sequenced material: PBMCs, taken from a glioma patient treated with radiotherapy, temozolomide or both. These receptor sequences come from a man aged 35 to 55 with glioma. Some clones in this sample may be carry-over from other donors' samples. Both conserved end residues are trimmed from each CDR3. D genes are given only for firm matches.

>TRBD1|TRBV6-6|TRBJ2-7
ASSYGTGASTYEQY
>.|TRBV5-6|TRBJ1-3
ASRPQTGGNTIY
>TRBD2|TRBV5-1|TRBJ2-5
ASSIRGETGETQY
>.|TRBV20-1|TRBJ1-6
SASRERLH
>.|TRBV29-1|TRBJ2-3
SVDRPPTDTQY
>TRBD1|TRBV4-1|TRBJ1-5
ASSQTGDQPQH
>.|TRBV5-6|TRBJ1-2
ASSLGGWGYT
>.|TRBV7-6|TRBJ1-1
ASSLEVGGTEAF
>.|TRBV2|TRBJ2-7
ASSWGTYEQY
>TRBD1|TRBV9|TRBJ2-2
ASSVEQGENTGELF
>.|TRBV2|TRBJ1-5
ASRSLSGEGKH
>TRBD1|TRBV5-6|TRBJ1-1
ASSNGGRGRGTEAF
>TRBD1|TRBV7-8|TRBJ2-6
ASSYTGTGAPGANVLT
>TRBD1|TRBV4-2|TRBJ1-2
ASSQVRQGVKNYGYT
>.|TRBV6-1|TRBJ1-2
ASRGLTWTNYGYT
>.|TRBV6-6|TRBJ2-2
ASRDGNLGGELF
>.|TRBV29-1|TRBJ1-2
STYGSGQTSYT
>TRBD1|TRBV10-3|TRBJ1-2
AISRPGRAPGQEGRDYGYT
>.|TRBV6-1|TRBJ1-1
ASSVSRAGPEAF
>.|TRBV6-5|TRBJ1-5
ASRSQGMGNQPQH
>TRBD1|TRBV6-6|TRBJ1-2
ASSYGTGLNNYGYT
>.|TRBV2|TRBJ2-7
ASSELWEQY
>.|TRBV10-3|TRBJ1-2
AISEGRSGYT
>TRBD1|TRBV5-6|TRBJ1-5
ASSSDRGPGQPQH
>.|TRBV29-1|TRBJ2-2
SAVPRPRRGGTNTGELF
>.|TRBV12-5|TRBJ1-5
ASGLVRGLDQPQH
>TRBD1|TRBV4-1|TRBJ1-1
ASINRGETEAF
>.|TRBV7-9|TRBJ2-3
ASGVRDTQY
>TRBD2|TRBV6-6|TRBJ2-1
ASSYRNSGGYNEQF
>.|TRBV18|TRBJ2-4
ASSPGPTDIQY
>.|TRBV2|TRBJ1-1
ASSEQGNTEAF
>TRBD2|TRBV29-1|TRBJ2-7
SVLGLAGSYEQY
>TRBD1|TRBV7-9|TRBJ2-3
ASSSGTGEIDTQY
>.|TRBV30|TRBJ2-2
AWSPTGNTGELF
>.|TRBV5-4|TRBJ1-1
ASSWGAGNTEAF
>.|TRBV27|TRBJ2-2
ASSFTGELF
>.|TRBV5-1|TRBJ2-3
ASSLFSSTDTQY
>.|TRBV7-2|TRBJ2-7
ASSVGTGHSYEQY
>.|TRBV9|TRBJ2-6
ASSVGALKGANVLT
>.|TRBV2|TRBJ2-3
ASRTGQTDTQY
>.|TRBV10-1|TRBJ2-7
ASSVGTTTGEY
>TRBD1|TRBV7-8|TRBJ1-6
ASSYIAGRGQTYNSPLH
>TRBD1|TRBV6-6|TRBJ1-6
ASSYEAGGSPLH
>TRBD1|TRBV6-5|TRBJ1-5
ASSPTGADNQPQH
>.|TRBV30|TRBJ1-2
AWSPSNYGYT
>TRBD1|TRBV29-1|TRBJ1-1
SVATGRDTEAF
>TRBD2|TRBV2|TRBJ2-5
ASSTGGETQY
>TRBD1|TRBV7-9|TRBJ2-7
ASSFFGTGGDEQY
>.|TRBV14|TRBJ1-2
ASSPVAGAGYGYT
>TRBD1|TRBV23-1|TRBJ1-2
ASSLGQAVTNYGYT
>.|TRBV2|TRBJ1-3
ASDNPDSGNTIY
>.|TRBV30|TRBJ2-1
AWSPSGVREQF
>.|TRBV9|TRBJ1-2
ASSVAGGGVSRYT
>.|TRBV2|TRBJ1-6
ASRETHWGNSPLH
>TRBD1|TRBV7-6|TRBJ1-4
ASSLSGGRNEKLF
>.|TRBV6-1|TRBJ1-2
ASSENGLGGYT
>.|TRBV2|TRBJ1-4
ASIRGINEKLF